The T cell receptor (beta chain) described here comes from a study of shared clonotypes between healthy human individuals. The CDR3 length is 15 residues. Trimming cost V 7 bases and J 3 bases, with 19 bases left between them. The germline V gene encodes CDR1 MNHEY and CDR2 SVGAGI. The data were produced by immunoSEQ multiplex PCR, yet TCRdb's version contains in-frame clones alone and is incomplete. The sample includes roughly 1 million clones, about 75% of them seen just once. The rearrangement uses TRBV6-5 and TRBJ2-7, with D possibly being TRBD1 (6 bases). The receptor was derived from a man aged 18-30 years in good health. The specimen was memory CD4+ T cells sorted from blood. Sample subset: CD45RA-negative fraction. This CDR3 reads CASTSDRRGGYEQYF. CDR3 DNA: TGTGCCAGCACCTCAGACAGGCGAGGCGGCTACGAGCAGTACTTC.